What follows describes a single TCR beta chain. The individuals who served as donors were healthy Caucasians living in Russia, aged roughly 6 to 90. The data belong to a study of blood T cells in healthy people across ages. From germline, CDR1 is DFQATT and CDR2 SNEGSKA (reference sequence). The CDR3 has 13 amino acids. The junction had 4 bases not matched to a gene; V was cut back by 3 bases and J by 5 bases. Primers used in a second PCR of roughly 7 to 12 cycles were a sample-barcoded 5' primer and a J-beta primer mix. TCRdb called the 5' RACE reads again in MiXCR, with one record for every CDR3 protein. The sample includes roughly 1.5 million distinct CDR3 sequences, less than 45% seen only once; the top ten take roughly 3.7%.

Sequenced sample: blood. The receptor was isolated from a woman between 18 and 29 years old in good health. V is TRBV20-1 and J is TRBJ1-2; 9 nucleotides line up with TRBD1. The CDR3, as DNA: TGCAGTGCTAGGTCCGGGACAGGGTATGGCTACACCTTC. Amino acid sequence: CSARSGTGYGYTF.